Reported below is one T cell receptor beta chain. A few counts support this clone. Its antigen target is currently unknown. No much larger clone exists at a distance of one base, and base qualities are not known. CDR1 and CDR2 are read off the germline V gene as SGHRS and YFSETQ. V trim: 0 bases; J trim: 7 bases; unmatched bases: 4. The cysteine opens and the phenylalanine closes a CDR3 of 15 amino acids. The only DNA kept is the CDR3, 45 bases in frame from the first base. These data originate in a study of beta chain features in type 1 diabetes (dated by TCRdb to 2016 to 2019). Study-level background: Patients and healthy donors did not differ in mean age, gender distribution, total cell number or subset yield. In the study, TCRB repertoires of sorted circulating CD4+ T cell subsets from recently diagnosed type 1 diabetes patients were compared with those of matched healthy donors. A total of approximately 100 million sorted cells were examined across all samples, and the number of cells per subset was strongly correlated with RNA yield. Regulatory and stem cell-like memory subsets were obtained from only 8 patients and roughly 8 healthy donors, while naive and central memory subsets were obtained from all 28 donors.

Each donor gave one peripheral blood draw, approximately 120 mL on average, collected into heparinised tubes. A BD FACSAria II and a panel including CD45RO, CCR7, CD25, CD127, CD95 and CD27 were used to sort naive, central memory, regulatory and stem cell-like memory CD4+ T cells. Every sorted population had a purity above 98%. PBMCs were separated immediately by Lymphoprep density gradient centrifugation and were stained directly, without being cultured. Samples were stained and sorted in pairs, with one healthy donor and one patient per experiment, so that batch effects were minimized. The High Capacity cDNA Reverse Transcription Kit was used to reverse transcribe all of the isolated RNA, meaning that expressed TCRB transcripts were what got sequenced. Deep immunoSEQ sequencing was performed on naive, central memory and regulatory T cell samples, with an average of around 3.5 million total reads per sample. After sorted cells were lysed in RLT buffer, RNA was extracted with DNase-treated RNeasy Micro or Mini kits, with the choice depending on cell number. Each cell subset was processed separately to prevent cross-contamination, with patient and healthy donor samples processed together. TCRB sequences were amplified from cDNA with the immunoSEQ multiplex PCR, producing 87-bp fragments spanning the CDR3 region. The amplicons were sequenced using the Illumina HiSeq platform. Per the source publication's procedure: PCR bias was computationally corrected using synthetic template baselines, reads within Hamming distance 2 were collapsed, and singletons that could not be merged were discarded. Reads were aligned to IMGT to assign V, D and J genes, CDR3 length, and insertions or deletions at six rearrangement sites. Within each subset, clonotype counts were normalized to the number of sorted cells before true diversity and Gini coefficients were calculated with the tcR R package. The overlap coefficient, calculated on TCRB nucleotide sequences, was used to quantify repertoire sharing. Out-of-frame TCRB sequences from naive cells were analyzed to stand in for the pre-selection repertoire. Here the immuneACCESS table is served through TCRdb, limited to in-frame sequences with V and J called. Missing clones are a known gap in these copies; in checked studies unresolved V genes cover under half, and the rest lacks a known reason. From that table come the V and J calls and clone size; the DNA was used to work out D and trimming. The sample records about 360,000 clones, roughly 13% of which are singletons. The ten biggest clones cover roughly 0.017% of the sample.

Summary of the overall study and its limitations: Shorter templates might have been favored by PCR, but patient and control samples were amplified and corrected together, so both groups would have been affected equally by any skew. Naive, central memory and regulatory TCRB repertoires appeared to be more alike among patients than among healthy donors. Because the HLA sub-analyses included only small numbers of individuals, any influence of HLA type on TCRB rearrangement was left unresolved. Fewer insertions and more nucleotide deletions at VDJ recombination sites were observed in patients with type 1 diabetes, implying thymic rearrangement abnormalities. In all four CD4+ subsets, TCRB CDR3 length was moderately but significantly shorter in type 1 diabetes patients. Because cDNA rather than genomic DNA was sequenced, highly expressing activated cells could have been over-represented, although no difference in activation and CD3 levels was found between groups.

The clonotype originates from a man between 18 and 29 years old in good health. Sequencing input: naive CD4+ T cells from blood. The sample's cell subset or site label, in plain terms: true naive CD4+ T cells. The rearrangement joined TRBV5-1 to TRBJ2-1, and 10 bases in between align with TRBD2. The nucleotide sequence reads as follows: TGCGCCAGCAGCTTGGTTAGCGGGGGGTATAATGAGCAGTTCTTC. The resulting protein is CASSLVSGGYNEQFF.